These 12 T cell receptor beta chains share one sample of origin, sequenced in a study of identifying expanded T cells in peripheral blood. The table came from immunoSEQ multiplex PCR; TCRdb's copy has only in-frame clones and leaves some out. This sample carries 60,000 to 65,000 clones, under 85% of them seen once, and the ten largest clones take approximately 19%. The sample taken for sequencing was blood. Receptors originate from a person between 18 and 69 years old in good health.

V is TRBV9 and J is TRBJ1-1; 7 bases align to TRBD1. Germline CDR1 SGDLS, CDR2 YYNGEE. The CDR3 runs to 15 residues. The V segment lost 0 bases and the J segment 6 bases; nucleotides outside the gene matches: 8. CDR3: CASSVDQGEMAEAFF. As DNA, the CDR3 is TGTGCCAGCAGCGTAGATCAGGGGGAAATGGCTGAAGCTTTCTTT.

This clone was observed once. The chain couples TRBV2 to TRBJ2-7; D unresolved. V lost 2 bases and J 3 bases, leaving 5 bases between the germline ends. CDR1 and CDR2 (germline): SNHLY, FYNNEI. This CDR3 has 12 residues. The CDR3 nucleotides read TGTGCCAGCAGTGAAAGCCGCTACGAGCAGTACTTC. This translates into CASSESRYEQYF.

J is TRBJ2-5 and V is TRBV7-2, with TRBD2 matching 16 bases. Per the germline V gene, CDR1 is SGHTA and CDR2 is FQGNSA. This CDR3 is built from 17 residues. Germline trimming cut 3 bases from V and 5 bases from J; bases unmatched to any gene: 6. The CDR3 DNA reads TGTGCCAGCAGCTTGATAACGGGACTAGCGGGAGGGGAGACCCAGTACTTC. This sequence encodes CASSLITGLAGGETQYF.

This clone has a handful of counts. V usage is TRBV29-1 and J usage is TRBJ2-5, with 7 bases fitting TRBD1. Looked up from germline, CDR1 is SQVTM and CDR2 is ANQGSEA. J lost 5 bases, V lost 3 bases, and 6 bases had no gene match. There are 13 residues in the CDR3. CDR3 bases: TGCAGCGTTGAGTGGCAGGGGGTCGAGACCCAGTACTTC. Translated: CSVEWQGVETQYF.

The rearrangement uses TRBV7-2 and TRBJ1-1; D unresolved. Germline V gene lookup returns CDR1 SGHTA and CDR2 FQGNSA. This CDR3 region has 13 residues. Trimming took off 5 bases at V and 1 base at J, with 8 bases between the two ends. The CDR3 loop reads CASSPRQNTEAFF. The CDR3 bases are TGTGCCAGCAGCCCGCGGCAGAACACTGAAGCTTTCTTT.

The V gene is TRBV20-1, the J gene TRBJ2-1, with D hard to call. V gave up 5 bases and J gave up 6 bases, with 8 bases separating them. The CDR3 has 11 residues. Germline-derived CDR1 and CDR2 are DFQATT and SNEGSKA (reference sequence). In DNA, the CDR3 is TGCAGTGCTTCAATTATCAATGAGCAGTTCTTC. This encodes CSASIINEQFF.

As DNA, the CDR3 is TGTGCCAGCAGTTTAAGGTCAGAACTAGCGGGGGCCCAAGAGACCCAGTACTTC. It is translated as CASSLRSELAGAQETQYF. The rearrangement uses TRBV27 and TRBJ2-5; TRBD2 matches 11 bases. With 2 bases clipped from V and 1 base from J, the junction kept 9 bases outside the gene matches. CDR3 length: 18 amino acids. The V gene's germline CDR1 is MNHEY and CDR2 SMNVEV (reference sequence).

The chain links TRBV7-2 to TRBJ1-2; the D gene is possibly TRBD1 (6 bases). Trimming shortened V by 3 bases and J by 6 bases, and 14 bases separated the two germline ends. This CDR3 has 14 amino acids. CDR1 is SGHTA and CDR2 is FQGNSA in the germline V gene. The CDR3 bases are TGTGCCAGCAGCTTGACAGGACCACGCGATGGCTACACCTTC. It encodes CASSLTGPRDGYTF.

This sequence joins TRBV7-6 and TRBJ2-1, with 8 bases fitting TRBD2. Germline trimming cut 5 bases from V and 8 bases from J; bases unmatched to any gene: 11. CDR1 and CDR2 from the germline V gene are SGHVS and FNYEAQ. The CDR3 is made up of 15 amino acids. The CDR3 DNA reads TGTGCCAGCAGCCTATTCCGGGGGGGCCAACATGAGCAGTTCTTC. Amino acids: CASSLFRGGQHEQFF.

The gene calls are TRBV7-9 and TRBJ2-1; 8 nucleotides line up with TRBD1. The CDR3 is 13 residues long. Germline values: CDR1 SEHNR, CDR2 FQNEAQ (reference sequence). The junction had 4 bases not matched to a gene; V was cut back by 3 bases and J by 9 bases. Written as DNA, the CDR3 is TGTGCCAGCAGCTTGGACAGGGACGGTGAGCAGTTCTTC. As protein: CASSLDRDGEQFF.

This clone was observed once. The genes are TRBV14 and TRBJ2-7; TRBD2 matches at 7 bases. V lost 8 bases to trimming and J lost 6 bases; unmatched junction nucleotides: 10. CDR3 length: 13 residues. CDR1 SGHDN and CDR2 FVKESK come from the germline V gene. In DNA, the CDR3 is TGTGCCAGCTCCCGGGCTAGCGGTTTCGAGCAGTACTTC. This gives the protein CASSRASGFEQYF. The full variable domain, rest sourced from reference TRBV14 and TRBJ2-7, is EAGVTQFPSHSVIEKGQTVTLRCDPISGHDNLYWYRRVMGKEIKFLLHFVKESKQDESGMPNNRFLAERTGGTYSTLKVQPAELEDSGVYFCASSRASGFEQYFGPGTRLTVT.

The J gene is TRBJ2-3, the V gene TRBV5-4; possible D gene TRBD2, 6 bases. V was trimmed by 4 bases and J by 5 bases, leaving 17 bases between them. CDR3 length equals 15 residues. Looked up from germline, CDR1 is SGHNT and CDR2 is YYREEE (reference sequence). CDR3 nucleotides: TGTGCCAGCAGCGCCGTTGGAGGGAGAAGAGATACGCAGTATTTT. Amino acid sequence: CASSAVGGRRDTQYF.